This T cell receptor (beta chain) was captured by sequencing in a study of T cells after somatic rescue of genetic block. TCRdb's copy holds only in-frame clones and misses some; the assay was immunoSEQ multiplex PCR. The table lists 9,500 to 15,000 clones, around 70% of them singletons. Trimming took 0 bases from V and 7 from J, leaving 18 bases between them. The CDR3 is made up of 17 amino acids. Germline assignment: CDR1 LGHNA and CDR2 YNFKEQ. The chain is built from TRBV4-2 and TRBJ2-2; tentative D call: TRBD1 (5 bases). This TCR came from a boy aged 5-17 years. Source material: peripheral blood mononuclear cells (PBMCs). The CDR3 DNA follows: TGTGCCAGCAGCCAAGAATCAGCAGGGAAGTTCGGCGGGGAGCTGTTTTTT. It yields the protein CASSQESAGKFGGELFF.